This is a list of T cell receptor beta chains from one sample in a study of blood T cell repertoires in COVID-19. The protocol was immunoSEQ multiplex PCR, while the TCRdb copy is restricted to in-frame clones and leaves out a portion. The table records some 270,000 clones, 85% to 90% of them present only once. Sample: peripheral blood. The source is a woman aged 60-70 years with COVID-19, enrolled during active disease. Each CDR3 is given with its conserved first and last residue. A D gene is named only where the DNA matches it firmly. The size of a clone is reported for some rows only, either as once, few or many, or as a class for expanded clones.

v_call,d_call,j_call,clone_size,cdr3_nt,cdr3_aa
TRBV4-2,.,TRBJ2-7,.,TGTGCCAGCAGCTTTTCTTACAGGGATTCCTACGAGCAGTACTTC,CASSFSYRDSYEQYF
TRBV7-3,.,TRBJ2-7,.,TGTGCCAGCAGCGCCGACCCTGCTGACAGCCAGTACTTC,CASSADPADSQYF
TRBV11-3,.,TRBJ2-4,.,TGTGCCAGCAGCTTAGTAGACATTCAGTACTTC,CASSLVDIQYF
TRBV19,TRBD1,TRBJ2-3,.,TGTGCCAGTAGTATGGGACAGGACTTAGGAGATACGCAGTATTTT,CASSMGQDLGDTQYF
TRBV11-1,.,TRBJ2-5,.,TGTGCCAGCAGCTTAAGATCGCGACAGAGTGAGACCCAGTACTTC,CASSLRSRQSETQYF
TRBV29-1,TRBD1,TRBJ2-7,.,TGCAGCGTCCAGAGACAGGGAACCCTAGAGCAGTACTTC,CSVQRQGTLEQYF
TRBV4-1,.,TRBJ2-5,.,TGCGCCAGCAGCCAAGGAGACAGAAAGGACCGAGAGACCCAGTACTTC,CASSQGDRKDRETQYF
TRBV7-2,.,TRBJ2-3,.,TGTGCCAGCAGCTTCGGGAGATTTGGCACAGATACGCAGTATTTT,CASSFGRFGTDTQYF
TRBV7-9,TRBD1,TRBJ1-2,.,TGTGCCAGCAGCCCGACAGGGGGCGGCGGCTACACCTTC,CASSPTGGGGYTF
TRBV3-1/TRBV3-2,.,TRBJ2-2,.,TGTGCCAGCAGCCAAGTCGACTGGTCCGGGGAGCTGTTTTTT,CASSQVDWSGELFF
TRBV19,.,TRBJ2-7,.,TGTGCCAGTAGTATTGCTTCCAGGGGTCCCTACGAGCAGTACTTC,CASSIASRGPYEQYF
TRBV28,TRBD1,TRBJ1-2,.,TGTGCCAGCAGGGGGACAGACTATGGCTACACCTTC,CASRGTDYGYTF
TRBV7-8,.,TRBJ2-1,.,TGTGCCAGCAGCCCGACCGGGGGACTGTTCTTC,CASSPTGGLFF
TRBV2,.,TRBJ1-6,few,TGTGCCAGCAGACCCCAACAGAGACGGAATTCACCCCTCCACTTT,CASRPQQRRNSPLHF
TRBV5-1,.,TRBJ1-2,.,TGCGCCAGCAGCTCCCACAGAAGTGGAGCGGAGGGCTACACCTTC,CASSSHRSGAEGYTF
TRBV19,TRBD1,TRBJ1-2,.,TGTGCCAGTAGTTCATCTAGGACAGGGGCCTATGGCTACACCTTC,CASSSSRTGAYGYTF
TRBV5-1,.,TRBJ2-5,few,TGCGCCAGCAGCCAACAGAAGCCCCAAGAGACCCAGTACTTC,CASSQQKPQETQYF
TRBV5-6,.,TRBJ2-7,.,TGTGCCAGCAGCTTGGTGGGCTCGAGCTCCTACGAGCAGTACTTC,CASSLVGSSSYEQYF
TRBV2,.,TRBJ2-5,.,TGTGCCGGTCGATCCGGGGACCAAGAGACCCAGTACTTC,CAGRSGDQETQYF
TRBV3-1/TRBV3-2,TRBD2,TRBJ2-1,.,TGTGCCAGCAGCCTCCCTCTAGGGACTAGCGGGAATAGGGGGCAGTTCTTC,CASSLPLGTSGNRGQFF
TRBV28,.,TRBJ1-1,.,TGTGCCAGCAGACGCATTCACAGGGAAAACACTGAAGCTTTCTTT,CASRRIHRENTEAFF
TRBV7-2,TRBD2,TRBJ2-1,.,TGTGCCAGCAGCTCAACTAGCGGGGGGGACAATGAGCAGTTCTTC,CASSSTSGGDNEQFF
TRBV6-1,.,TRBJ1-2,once,TGTGCCAGCAGTGAAGGGGATATGGGCAGGGGCTATGGCTACACCTTC,CASSEGDMGRGYGYTF
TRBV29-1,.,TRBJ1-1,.,TGCAGCTCCTCACGGGATCGGACTGAAGCTTTCTTT,CSSSRDRTEAFF
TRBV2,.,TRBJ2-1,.,TGTGCCAGCAGTGAATTCGGGCAGGGCCCCTACAATGAGCAGTTCTTC,CASSEFGQGPYNEQFF